This T cell receptor beta chain was identified during a study of blood T cell repertoires in COVID-19. About the research overall: Sources were T cells, B-cell-depleted T cells, or PBMCs; the material itself was cDNA or gDNA.

Profiled with immunoSEQ multiplex PCR; TCRdb holds only in-frame clones, not every one. The repertoire holds tens of thousands of clones, approximately 84% seen once, with more than 12% in the top ten. V lost 7 bases to trimming and J lost 4 bases, with 10 bases between them. CDR1 and CDR2 from the germline V gene are SGHNT and YYREEE (reference sequence). This CDR3 has 12 residues. The rearrangement uses TRBV5-4 and TRBJ2-3; D may be TRBD2 (7 bases). Sequenced: peripheral blood. The sequence came from a man in his forties or fifties with active or convalescent COVID-19. Here the CDR3 reads CASGGAADTQYF. The CDR3 DNA reads TGTGCCAGCGGGGGGGCCGCAGATACGCAGTATTTT.